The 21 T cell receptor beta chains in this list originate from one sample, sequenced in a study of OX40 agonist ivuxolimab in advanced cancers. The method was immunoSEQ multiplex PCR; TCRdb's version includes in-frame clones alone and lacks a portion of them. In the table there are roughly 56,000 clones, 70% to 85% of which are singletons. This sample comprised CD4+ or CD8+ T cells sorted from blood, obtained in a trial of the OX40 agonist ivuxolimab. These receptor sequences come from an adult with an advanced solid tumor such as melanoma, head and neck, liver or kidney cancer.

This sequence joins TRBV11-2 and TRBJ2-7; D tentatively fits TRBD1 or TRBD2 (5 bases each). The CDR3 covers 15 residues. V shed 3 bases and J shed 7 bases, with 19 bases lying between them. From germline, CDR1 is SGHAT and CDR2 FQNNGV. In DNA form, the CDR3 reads TGTGCCAGCAGCTTTTTGAGGGGACGTCTTCTGGAGCAGTACTTC. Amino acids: CASSFLRGRLLEQYF. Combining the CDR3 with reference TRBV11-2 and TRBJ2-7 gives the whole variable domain EAGVAQSPRYKIIEKRQSVAFWCNPISGHATLYWYQQILGQGPKLLIQFQNNGVVDDSQLPKDRFSAERLKGVDSTLKIQPAKLEDSAVYLCASSFLRGRLLEQYFGPGTRLTVT.

CDR3 coding DNA: TGCGCCAGCAGCCAAGAACCTGGGGCGATAGAGACCCAGTACTTC. Translating gives CASSQEPGAIETQYF. V and J are TRBV4-1 and TRBJ2-5; D possibly corresponds to TRBD1 (5 bases). The CDR3 covers 15 residues. The V gene's germline CDR1 is MGHRA and CDR2 YSYEKL. V lost 0 bases to trimming and J lost 4 bases, with 12 bases between them.

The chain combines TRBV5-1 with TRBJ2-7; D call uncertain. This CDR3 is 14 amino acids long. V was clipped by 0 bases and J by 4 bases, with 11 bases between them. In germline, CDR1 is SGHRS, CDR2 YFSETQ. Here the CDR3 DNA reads TGCGCCAGCAGCTTGGTTGTGACATCGTACGAGCAGTACTTC. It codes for CASSLVVTSYEQYF.

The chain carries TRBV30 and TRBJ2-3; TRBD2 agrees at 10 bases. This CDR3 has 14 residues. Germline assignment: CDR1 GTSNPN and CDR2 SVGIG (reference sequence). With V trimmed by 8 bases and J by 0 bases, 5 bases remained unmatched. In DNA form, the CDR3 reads TGTGCCGGACTAGCGGAGTCTAGCACAGATACGCAGTATTTT. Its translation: CAGLAESSTDTQYF.

The CDR3 DNA is TGTGCCAGCAGCAAAGGTCGGGCAGATACGCAGTATTTT. Amino acids: CASSKGRADTQYF. The chain combines TRBV21-1 with TRBJ2-3; the D call in the table, TRBD2, was not verified against the DNA. TRBV21-1 is designated a pseudogene. This CDR3 comprises 13 residues.

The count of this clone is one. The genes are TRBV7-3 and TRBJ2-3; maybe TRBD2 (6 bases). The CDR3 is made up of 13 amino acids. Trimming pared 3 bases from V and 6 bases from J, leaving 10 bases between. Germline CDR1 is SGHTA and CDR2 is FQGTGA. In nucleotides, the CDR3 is TGTGCCAGCAGCTTGGGACTTCGGGATACGCAGTATTTT. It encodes CASSLGLRDTQYF.

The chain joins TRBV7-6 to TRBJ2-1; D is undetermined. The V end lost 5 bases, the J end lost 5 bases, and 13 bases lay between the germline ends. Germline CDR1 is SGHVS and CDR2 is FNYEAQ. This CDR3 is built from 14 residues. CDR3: CASSPTWADNEQFF. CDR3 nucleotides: TGTGCCAGCAGCCCAACGTGGGCTGACAATGAGCAGTTCTTC. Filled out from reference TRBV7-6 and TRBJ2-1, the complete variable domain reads GAGVSQSPRYKVTKRGQDVALRCDPISGHVSLYWYRQALGQGPEFLTYFNYEAQQDKSGLPNDRFSAERPEGSISTLTIQRTEQRDSAMYRCASSPTWADNEQFFGPGTRLTVL.

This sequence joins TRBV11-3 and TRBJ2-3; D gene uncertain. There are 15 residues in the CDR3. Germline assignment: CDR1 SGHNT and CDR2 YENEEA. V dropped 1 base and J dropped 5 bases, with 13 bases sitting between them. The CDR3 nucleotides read TGTGCCAGCAGCTTAGCGGGCTGGGCTGTAGATACGCAGTATTTT. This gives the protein CASSLAGWAVDTQYF. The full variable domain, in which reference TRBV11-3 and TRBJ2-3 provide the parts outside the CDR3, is EAGVVQSPRYKIIEKKQPVAFWCNPISGHNTLYWYLQNLGQGPELLIRYENEEAVDDSQLPKDRFSAERLKGVDSTLKIQPAELGDSAVYLCASSLAGWAVDTQYFGPGTRLTVL.

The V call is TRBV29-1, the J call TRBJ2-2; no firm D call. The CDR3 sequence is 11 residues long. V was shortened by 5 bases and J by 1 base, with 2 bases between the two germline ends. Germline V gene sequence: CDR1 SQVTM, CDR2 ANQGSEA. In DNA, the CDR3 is TGCAGCGTTTGGAACACCGGGGAGCTGTTTTTT. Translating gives CSVWNTGELFF.

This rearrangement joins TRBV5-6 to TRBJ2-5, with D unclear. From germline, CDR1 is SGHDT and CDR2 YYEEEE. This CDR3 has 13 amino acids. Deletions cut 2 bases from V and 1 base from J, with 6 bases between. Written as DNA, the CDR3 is TGTGCCAGCAGCTTCTACGGCCAAGAGACCCAGTACTTC. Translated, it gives CASSFYGQETQYF.

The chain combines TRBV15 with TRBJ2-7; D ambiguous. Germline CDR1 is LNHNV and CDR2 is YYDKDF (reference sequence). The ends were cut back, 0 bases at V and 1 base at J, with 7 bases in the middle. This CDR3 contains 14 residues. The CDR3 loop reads CATSRDWLSYEQYF. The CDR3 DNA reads TGTGCCACCAGCAGAGATTGGTTGTCCTACGAGCAGTACTTC.

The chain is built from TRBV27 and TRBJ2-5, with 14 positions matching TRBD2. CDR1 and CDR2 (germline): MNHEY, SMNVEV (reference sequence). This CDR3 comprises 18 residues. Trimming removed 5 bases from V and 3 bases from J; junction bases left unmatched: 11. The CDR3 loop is CASSHNTPTSGGEETQYF. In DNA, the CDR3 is TGTGCCAGCAGTCACAATACTCCGACTAGCGGGGGGGAAGAGACCCAGTACTTC.

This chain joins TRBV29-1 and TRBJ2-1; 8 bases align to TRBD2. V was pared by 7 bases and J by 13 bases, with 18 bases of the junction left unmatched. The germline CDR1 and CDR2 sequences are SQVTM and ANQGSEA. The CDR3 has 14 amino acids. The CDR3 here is CSATRSEAGDSQFF. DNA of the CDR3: TGCAGCGCCACCCGTTCAGAAGCGGGAGATAGTCAGTTCTTC.

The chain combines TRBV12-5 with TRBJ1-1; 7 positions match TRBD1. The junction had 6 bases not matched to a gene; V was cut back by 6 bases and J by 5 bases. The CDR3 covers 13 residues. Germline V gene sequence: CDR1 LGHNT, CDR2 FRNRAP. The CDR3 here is CASGLQGTTEAFF. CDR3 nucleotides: TGTGCTAGTGGCTTACAGGGGACAACTGAAGCTTTCTTT.

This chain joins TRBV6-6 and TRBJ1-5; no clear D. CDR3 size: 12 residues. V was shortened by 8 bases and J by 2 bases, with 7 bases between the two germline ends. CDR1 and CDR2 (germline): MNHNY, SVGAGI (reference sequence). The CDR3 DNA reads TGTGCCAGCTACAATCGCAATCAGCCCCAGCATTTT. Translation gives CASYNRNQPQHF.

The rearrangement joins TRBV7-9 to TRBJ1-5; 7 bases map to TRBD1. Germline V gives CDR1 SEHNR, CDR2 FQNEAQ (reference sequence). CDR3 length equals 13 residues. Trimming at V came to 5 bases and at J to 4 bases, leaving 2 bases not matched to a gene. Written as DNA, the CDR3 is TGTGCCAGCAGCCGGGGACAGAATCAGCCCCAGCATTTT. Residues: CASSRGQNQPQHF.

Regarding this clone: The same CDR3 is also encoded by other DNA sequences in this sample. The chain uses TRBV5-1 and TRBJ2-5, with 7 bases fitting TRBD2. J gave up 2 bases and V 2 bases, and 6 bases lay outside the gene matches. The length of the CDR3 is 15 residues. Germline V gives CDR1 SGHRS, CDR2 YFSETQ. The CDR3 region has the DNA TGCGCCAGCAGCTTTGTGGCCGGGGGGCAAGAGACCCAGTACTTC. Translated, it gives CASSFVAGGQETQYF.

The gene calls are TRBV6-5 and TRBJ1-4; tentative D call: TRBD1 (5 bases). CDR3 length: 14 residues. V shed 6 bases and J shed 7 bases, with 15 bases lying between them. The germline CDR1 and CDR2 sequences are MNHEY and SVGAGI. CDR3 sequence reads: CASSYDSGSEKLFF. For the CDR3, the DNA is TGTGCCAGCAGCTATGACAGCGGCTCTGAAAAACTGTTTTTT.

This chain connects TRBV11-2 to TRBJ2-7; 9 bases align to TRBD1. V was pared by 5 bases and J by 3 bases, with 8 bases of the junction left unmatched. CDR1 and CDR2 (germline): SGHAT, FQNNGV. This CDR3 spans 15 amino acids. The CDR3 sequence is CASSRPGTGSYEQYF. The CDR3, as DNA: TGTGCCAGCAGCCGACCCGGGACAGGGAGCTACGAGCAGTACTTC.

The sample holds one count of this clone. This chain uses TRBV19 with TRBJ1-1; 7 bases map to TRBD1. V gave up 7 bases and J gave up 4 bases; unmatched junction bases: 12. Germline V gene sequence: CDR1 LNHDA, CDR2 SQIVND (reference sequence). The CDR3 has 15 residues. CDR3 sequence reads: CASTPRAGGTTEAFF. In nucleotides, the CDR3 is TGTGCCAGTACCCCCAGGGCAGGGGGGACCACTGAAGCTTTCTTT.

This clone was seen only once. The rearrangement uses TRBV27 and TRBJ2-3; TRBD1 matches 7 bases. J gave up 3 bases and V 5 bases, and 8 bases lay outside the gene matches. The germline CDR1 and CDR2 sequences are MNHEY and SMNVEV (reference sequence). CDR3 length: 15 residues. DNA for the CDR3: TGTGCCAGCAGTAACTGGGCAGGGGGAACAGATACGCAGTATTTT. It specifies CASSNWAGGTDTQYF.